This record covers a single T cell receptor beta chain. Its antigen is unknown. This sample is drawn from a study of CD8 T cells in ankylosing spondylitis. CDR1 and CDR2 (germline): MNHNS, SASEGT. CDR3 size: 15 residues. V gave up 6 bases and J gave up 6 bases; unmatched junction bases: 8. Generation of TCR beta libraries employed quantitative 5'-RACE incorporating molecular barcodes. One entry per CDR3 protein, called by TCRdb with MiXCR from the 5' RACE reads. The sample gives about 150,000 distinct CDR3 sequences, roughly 44% of which show up once; nearly 15% is in the top ten. General study results and limits: Blood of patients with ankylosing spondylitis appeared to be characterized by a TCR beta motif of fewer than 10 highly homologous variants. CD8+ disease-linked clones were present at relatively low frequencies in blood. Reportedly, matched ankylosing spondylitis synovial fluid was significantly enriched for disease-linked clones.

The chain links TRBV6-1 to TRBJ2-2; 9 nucleotides agree with TRBD1. The material sequenced was synovial fluid, either unsorted or a sorted T cell fraction (not recorded which). The sequence came from a male donor with ankylosing spondylitis. The DNA of the CDR3 is TGTGCCAGCAGCCCCGGGACAGGGCTCGCCGGGGAGCTGTTTTTT. Translated, it gives CASSPGTGLAGELFF.